These T cell receptor beta chains were read from a single sample in a study of T cell repertoires in cytomegalovirus infection. A single record per CDR3 protein comes from TCRdb applying MiXCR to the reads. The sample carries nearly 450,000 distinct CDR3 sequences, under 40% recorded once. Sequencing was performed on PBMCs. Receptor source: a human donor in good health (CMV status not recorded). Some clones in this sample may be carry-over from other donors' samples. Each CDR3 is given with its conserved first and last residue. D genes are given only for firm matches. Rows may omit the clone size; those that give it use once, few, many or a size class.

abundance: .; j_gene: TRBJ2-2; len: 15; d_gene: .; v_gene: TRBV20-1; CDR3nt: TGCAGTGCTCCCTCAGGGACGGCGAACACCGGGGAGCTGTTTTTT; CDR3aa: CSAPSGTANTGELFF
abundance: .; j_gene: TRBJ2-1; len: 15; d_gene: TRBD2; v_gene: TRBV4-1; CDR3nt: TGCGCCAGCAGCGCGACTAGCGGGGGGGCCCATGAGCAGTTCTTC; CDR3aa: CASSATSGGAHEQFF
abundance: .; j_gene: TRBJ2-3; len: 18; d_gene: TRBD1; v_gene: TRBV23-1; CDR3nt: TGCGCCAGCAGTCAATCCAGGCGACAGGGGTCCCGCACAGATACGCAGTATTTT; CDR3aa: CASSQSRRQGSRTDTQYF
abundance: .; j_gene: TRBJ2-7; len: 14; d_gene: TRBD2; v_gene: TRBV2; CDR3nt: TGTGCCAGCAGTTGGGCTAGCGGGGGATACGAGCAGTACTTC; CDR3aa: CASSWASGGYEQYF
abundance: .; j_gene: TRBJ2-7; len: 14; d_gene: TRBD1; v_gene: TRBV6-1; CDR3nt: TGTGCCAGCAGGGGGACAGGGGGGACCTACGAGCAGTACTTC; CDR3aa: CASRGTGGTYEQYF
abundance: many; j_gene: TRBJ1-2; len: 15; d_gene: TRBD1; v_gene: TRBV7-8; CDR3nt: TGTGCCAGCAGCTCATTCACCGGGACAGCCTATGGCTACACCTTC; CDR3aa: CASSSFTGTAYGYTF
abundance: .; j_gene: TRBJ2-1; len: 15; d_gene: TRBD2; v_gene: TRBV11-2; CDR3nt: TGTGCCAGCAGCGTTACTAGCGGGGGGAACAATGAGCATTTCTTC; CDR3aa: CASSVTSGGNNEHFF
abundance: .; j_gene: TRBJ1-2; len: 14; d_gene: TRBD1; v_gene: TRBV28; CDR3nt: TGTGCCACATCAACAGGGGCTCGGGGCTATGGCTACACCTTC; CDR3aa: CATSTGARGYGYTF
abundance: .; j_gene: TRBJ2-3; len: 14; d_gene: TRBD1; v_gene: TRBV2; CDR3nt: TGTGCCAGCGTGAACAGGGGGCGATTAGATACGCAGTATTTT; CDR3aa: CASVNRGRLDTQYF
abundance: .; j_gene: TRBJ1-5; len: 16; d_gene: .; v_gene: TRBV10-2; CDR3nt: TGCGCCAGCAGTGATCTCGCGGCCGCGGGGAATCAGCCCCAGCATTTT; CDR3aa: CASSDLAAAGNQPQHF
abundance: many; j_gene: TRBJ1-1; len: 15; d_gene: TRBD1; v_gene: TRBV11-1; CDR3nt: TGTGCCAGCAGCCCTGACAGGGGCCTGAACACTGAAGCTTTCTTT; CDR3aa: CASSPDRGLNTEAFF
abundance: .; j_gene: TRBJ2-7; len: 14; d_gene: TRBD1; v_gene: TRBV10-3; CDR3nt: TGTGCCGCCTCCCTTGGGACAGCCGACGGCGAGCAGTACTTC; CDR3aa: CAASLGTADGEQYF
abundance: .; j_gene: TRBJ1-5; len: 14; d_gene: .; v_gene: TRBV19; CDR3nt: TGTGCCAGTAGTACCGACAACTTCAATCAGCCCCAGCATTTT; CDR3aa: CASSTDNFNQPQHF
abundance: .; j_gene: TRBJ2-1; len: 13; d_gene: .; v_gene: TRBV20-1; CDR3nt: TGCAGTGCTGGGCCGCCCGGGGACAATGAGCAGTTCTTC; CDR3aa: CSAGPPGDNEQFF
abundance: .; j_gene: TRBJ2-2; len: 16; d_gene: TRBD2; v_gene: TRBV6-1; CDR3nt: TGTGACAGCATCCTATGGGGGACTACAAACACCGGGGAGCTGTTTTTT; CDR3aa: CDSILWGTTNTGELFF
abundance: few; j_gene: TRBJ2-3; len: 16; d_gene: .; v_gene: TRBV4-3; CDR3nt: TGCGCCAGCAGCCCCCGAGGAGGTCTAAGCACAGATACGCAGTATTTT; CDR3aa: CASSPRGGLSTDTQYF
abundance: many; j_gene: TRBJ1-2; len: 15; d_gene: TRBD1; v_gene: TRBV7-2; CDR3nt: TGTGCCAGCAGCAATAGACAGGGTTCAAACTATGGCTACACCTTC; CDR3aa: CASSNRQGSNYGYTF
abundance: few; j_gene: TRBJ2-7; len: 13; d_gene: .; v_gene: TRBV20-1; CDR3nt: TGCAGTGCCACCTCCGACAGTCGCCACGAGCAGTACTTC; CDR3aa: CSATSDSRHEQYF
abundance: .; j_gene: TRBJ1-6; len: 14; d_gene: .; v_gene: TRBV7-2; CDR3nt: TGTGCCAGCAGCTTTATGTCGTATACTTCACCCCTCCACTTT; CDR3aa: CASSFMSYTSPLHF
abundance: once; j_gene: TRBJ2-5; len: 15; d_gene: TRBD2; v_gene: TRBV27; CDR3nt: TGTGCCAGCAGCCAACAGGGCGGGGGGGCAGAGTCCCAGTACTTC; CDR3aa: CASSQQGGGAESQYF
abundance: few; j_gene: TRBJ1-1; len: 14; d_gene: .; v_gene: TRBV5-5; CDR3nt: TGTGCCAGCAGCATGGGACCGCTGAACACTGAAGCTTTCTTT; CDR3aa: CASSMGPLNTEAFF
abundance: .; j_gene: TRBJ2-3; len: 15; d_gene: TRBD2; v_gene: TRBV4-3; CDR3nt: TGCGCCAGCAGCCAAGAGAGCGGGGGGGGTGATACGCAGTATTTT; CDR3aa: CASSQESGGGDTQYF
abundance: .; j_gene: TRBJ1-1; len: 13; d_gene: .; v_gene: TRBV4-3; CDR3nt: TGCGCCAGCAGCCAAGATCAAGGATCTGAAGCTTTCTTT; CDR3aa: CASSQDQGSEAFF
abundance: few; j_gene: TRBJ1-1; len: 14; d_gene: .; v_gene: TRBV5-6; CDR3nt: TGTGCCAGCAGTCAAACAGGGTTCGACACTGAAGCTTTCTTT; CDR3aa: CASSQTGFDTEAFF
abundance: few; j_gene: TRBJ1-1; len: 13; d_gene: .; v_gene: TRBV27; CDR3nt: TGTGCCAGCAGCACTACAGTGAACACTGAAGCTTTCTTT; CDR3aa: CASSTTVNTEAFF
abundance: .; j_gene: TRBJ1-6; len: 16; d_gene: TRBD1; v_gene: TRBV6-6; CDR3nt: TGTGCCAGCAGTTACTCGCCGGACAGGGGAATTTCACCCCTCCACTTT; CDR3aa: CASSYSPDRGISPLHF
abundance: .; j_gene: TRBJ2-5; len: 15; d_gene: TRBD2; v_gene: TRBV5-1; CDR3nt: TGCGCCAGCAGCCTTAGCGGGGCTGCTGGGGAGACCCAGTACTTC; CDR3aa: CASSLSGAAGETQYF
abundance: .; j_gene: TRBJ2-7; len: 15; d_gene: .; v_gene: TRBV4-3; CDR3nt: TGCGCCAGCAGCCAACGCCGGTCCACTTACTACGAGCAGTACTTC; CDR3aa: CASSQRRSTYYEQYF
abundance: few; j_gene: TRBJ1-2; len: 15; d_gene: .; v_gene: TRBV4-2; CDR3nt: TGTGCCAGCAGCCAAGATCCGGGAGGCCGTGCGGGCTACACCTTC; CDR3aa: CASSQDPGGRAGYTF
abundance: .; j_gene: TRBJ2-1; len: 16; d_gene: .; v_gene: TRBV2; CDR3nt: TGTGCCAGCAGTGAGGGGTCCGGGGGACGGGACAATGAGCAGTTCTTC; CDR3aa: CASSEGSGGRDNEQFF
abundance: .; j_gene: TRBJ1-6; len: 13; d_gene: .; v_gene: TRBV12-3/TRBV12-4; CDR3nt: TGTGCCAGCAGCTCCGACAGTGAATCACCCCTCCACTTT; CDR3aa: CASSSDSESPLHF
abundance: .; j_gene: TRBJ1-6; len: 15; d_gene: TRBD1; v_gene: TRBV19; CDR3nt: TGTGCCAGTAGTACCTCCGGGACAGCGAATTCACCCCTCCACTTT; CDR3aa: CASSTSGTANSPLHF
abundance: few; j_gene: TRBJ2-3; len: 15; d_gene: TRBD2; v_gene: TRBV6-6; CDR3nt: TGTGCCAGCAGCCCTAGCGGGTCGTCGCGTGATACGCAGTATTTT; CDR3aa: CASSPSGSSRDTQYF
abundance: few; j_gene: TRBJ1-6; len: 16; d_gene: .; v_gene: TRBV25-1; CDR3nt: TGTGCCAGCAGTGCCCCGTTAGGCTCCTATAATTCACCCCTCCACTTT; CDR3aa: CASSAPLGSYNSPLHF
abundance: few; j_gene: TRBJ1-6; len: 14; d_gene: .; v_gene: TRBV19; CDR3nt: TGTGCCAGTAGTATTGGCAGAGATAATTCACCCCTCCACTTT; CDR3aa: CASSIGRDNSPLHF
abundance: many; j_gene: TRBJ2-1; len: 15; d_gene: .; v_gene: TRBV7-2; CDR3nt: TGTGCCAGCAGCGATGGGGTGAGCTCCTACAATGAGCAGTTCTTC; CDR3aa: CASSDGVSSYNEQFF
abundance: few; j_gene: TRBJ2-5; len: 15; d_gene: .; v_gene: TRBV7-9; CDR3nt: TGTGCCAGCAGCTTAACCTACGATGGGGAGGAGACCCAGTACTTC; CDR3aa: CASSLTYDGEETQYF
abundance: few; j_gene: TRBJ1-4; len: 13; d_gene: .; v_gene: TRBV7-9; CDR3nt: TGTGCCAGCAGCTTTCAGTCGAATGAAAAACTGTTTTTT; CDR3aa: CASSFQSNEKLFF
abundance: .; j_gene: TRBJ2-1; len: 13; d_gene: TRBD1; v_gene: TRBV28; CDR3nt: TGTGCCAGCAGCGACAGGGTCATCAATGAGCAGTTCTTC; CDR3aa: CASSDRVINEQFF
abundance: few; j_gene: TRBJ1-5; len: 15; d_gene: .; v_gene: TRBV25-1; CDR3nt: TGTGCCAGCAGCCCAACCGAGTCTCCCCACCAGCCCCAGCATTTT; CDR3aa: CASSPTESPHQPQHF
abundance: few; j_gene: TRBJ2-1; len: 13; d_gene: TRBD1; v_gene: TRBV6-1; CDR3nt: TGTGCCAGCAGGACAGGGGAGTACAATGAGCAGTTCTTC; CDR3aa: CASRTGEYNEQFF
abundance: few; j_gene: TRBJ2-7; len: 15; d_gene: .; v_gene: TRBV27; CDR3nt: TGTGCCAGCAGTTTATCATCGGGGGTCGCCTACGAGCAGTACTTC; CDR3aa: CASSLSSGVAYEQYF